The clone carrying this TCR beta chain was seen only once. The entry originates in a study of blood T cell repertoires in COVID-19. Looking at the study overall: Sources were T cells, B-cell-depleted T cells, or PBMCs; the material itself was cDNA or gDNA.

The study counted Cohort 3 donors as recovered given two negative PCRs, clearance, or symptom resolution. The table came from immunoSEQ multiplex PCR; TCRdb's copy has only in-frame clones and leaves some out. The sample holds fewer than 600,000 clones, 85% to 90% seen once. This receptor was identified in a woman between 40 and 55 years old who had recovered from COVID-19. The sample taken for sequencing was PBMCs or T cells enriched from blood (not recorded which).

This chain's CDR3 is CASSFFIPGQGLVDTEAFF. For the CDR3, the DNA is TGTGCCAGCAGCTTCTTTATTCCGGGTCAGGGTTTGGTCGACACTGAAGCTTTCTTT. The chain joins TRBV7-9 to TRBJ1-1; perhaps TRBD1 as D (5 bases). The CDR3 is 19 amino acids. The germline V gene has CDR1 SEHNR and CDR2 FQNEAQ (reference sequence). The V and J ends lost 3 bases and 3 bases respectively, with 26 bases between them.